This TCR beta chain was identified in a study of beta chain features in type 1 diabetes. This clone occurred a few times. The study reverse transcribed the entire isolated RNA, so it sequenced expressed TCRB transcripts. The protocol was immunoSEQ multiplex PCR, while the TCRdb copy is restricted to in-frame clones and leaves out a portion. This sample has 450,000 to 550,000 clones, with 30% found just once. Germline V gene data show CDR1 as SGHNT and CDR2 as YYREEE (reference sequence). The J segment lost 4 bases and the V segment lost 4 bases, leaving 8 bases of the junction unmatched. This CDR3 contains 16 residues.

The chain uses TRBV5-4 and TRBJ2-1; the match to TRBD2 covers 10 bases. The sequenced sample was naive CD4+ T cells from blood. This receptor was identified in a man aged 18 to 30 in good health. CDR3 in DNA: TGTGCCAGCAGCGCCGGGACTAGCGTCAAATACAATGAGCAGTTCTTC. It is translated as CASSAGTSVKYNEQFF.